These 10 T cell receptor beta chains originate from one sample sequenced in a study of cytomegalovirus exposure and HLA in healthy donors. PCR amplification relied on 60 Vbeta primers (plus 13 Jbeta primers). Method: immunoSEQ multiplex PCR; TCRdb's copy keeps in-frame clones and lacks some. Of under 100,000 clones detected, around 79% appear once; the ten largest clones hold approximately 2.4%. Sequencing used PBMCs. These receptors all stem from a man aged 25-40 years in good health and CMV-seronegative.

This clone was counted a few times. The V and J genes are TRBV4-1 and TRBJ2-5, with 9 positions matching TRBD1. V gave up 0 bases and J gave up 5 bases; unmatched junction bases: 10. This CDR3 contains 17 residues. Looked up from germline, CDR1 is MGHRA and CDR2 is YSYEKL. The CDR3: CASSQDHPTGGRETQYF. As DNA, the CDR3 is TGCGCCAGCAGCCAAGATCATCCGACAGGGGGTCGGGAGACCCAGTACTTC.

V usage is TRBV7-9 and J usage is TRBJ2-1, with TRBD1 as a possible D gene (6 bases). The CDR3 runs to 16 residues. V was cut by 5 bases and J by 7 bases, with 21 bases left in between. Germline loops: CDR1 SEHNR, CDR2 FQNEAQ (reference sequence). The CDR3 DNA follows: TGTGCCAGCAGCCCTGATCTTGGGGGCCCCCGGAATGAGCAGTTCTTC. It yields the protein CASSPDLGGPRNEQFF.

This sequence joins TRBV7-8 and TRBJ2-2; 7 positions match TRBD2. Germline trimming cut 5 bases from V and 6 bases from J; bases unmatched to any gene: 12. The CDR3 sequence is 16 residues long. Germline CDR1 SGHVS, CDR2 FQNEAQ. CDR3 region: CASSPSGGVPSGELFF. CDR3 sequence (DNA): TGTGCCAGCAGCCCGAGTGGGGGGGTTCCGTCCGGGGAGCTGTTTTTT.

The J gene is TRBJ2-7, the V gene TRBV6-5; TRBD1 is a possible D gene (5 bases). Germline assignment: CDR1 MNHEY and CDR2 SVGAGI. V lost 7 bases to trimming and J lost 3 bases, with 19 bases between them. This CDR3 contains 15 residues. CDR3 sequence (DNA): TGTGCCAGCACCGGAAAGGGGTTCCTTGACTACGAGCAGTACTTC. It codes for CASTGKGFLDYEQYF.

This clone has more than one count but fewer than ten. The chain carries TRBV10-3 and TRBJ1-1; the match to TRBD1 covers 8 bases. Germline CDR1 is ENHRY and CDR2 is SYGVKD. After removal of 11 bases from V and 3 bases from J, the junction contained 11 bases not matched to a gene. The CDR3 contains 14 residues. CDR3 nucleotide sequence: TGTGCCTCCGGACAGGGTAAGGAAGACACTGAAGCTTTCTTT. Protein sequence: CASGQGKEDTEAFF.

The chain joins TRBV19 to TRBJ2-6, with no clear D. V lost 3 bases and J 0 bases, leaving 12 bases between the germline ends. The CDR3 sequence is 17 residues long. Per the germline V gene, CDR1 is LNHDA and CDR2 is SQIVND (reference sequence). CDR3 region: CASSISDSRSGANVLTF. CDR3 DNA sequence: TGTGCCAGTAGTATTAGTGACTCCCGCTCTGGGGCCAACGTCCTGACTTTC.

In its sample, this clone was seen a few times. The chain recombines TRBV29-1 with TRBJ2-1; 8 bases line up with TRBD2. This CDR3 has 13 residues. V lost 5 bases and J lost 9; bases outside the gene matches: 9. Per the germline V gene, CDR1 is SQVTM and CDR2 is ANQGSEA. This CDR3 is CSVQQRESSEQFF. CDR3 coding DNA: TGCAGCGTTCAGCAGCGGGAGAGCAGTGAGCAGTTCTTC.

Concerning this clone: The germline gene is not matched at one end of the junction; a read error may be the cause. The chain uses TRBV5-1 and TRBJ1-2; TRBD1 matches 8 bases. The CDR3 has 16 residues. Germline V gene sequence: CDR1 SGHRS, CDR2 YFSETQ. CDR3 nucleotide sequence: TGCGCCAGCAGCTTGGGACAGGGGATAAGGGACTATGGCTACCCCTTC. Its translation: CASSLGQGIRDYGYPF.

The chain carries TRBV28 and TRBJ1-1, with 7 nucleotides matching TRBD1. Looked up from germline, CDR1 is MDHEN and CDR2 is SYDVKM. The V gene end was trimmed by 5 bases and the J gene end by 8 bases; junction bases not matched to a gene: 5. This CDR3 is built from 12 residues. The CDR3, as DNA: TGTGCCAGCAGTCGGGGACAGACAGAAGCTTTCTTT. Translating gives CASSRGQTEAFF.

This clone occurred a few times. The gene calls are TRBV5-1 and TRBJ1-4, with 8 bases matching TRBD1. In germline, CDR1 is SGHRS, CDR2 YFSETQ. The CDR3 is 14 residues long. V was pared by 4 bases and J by 8 bases, with 7 bases of the junction left unmatched. The CDR3 sequence: CASSADGQGEKLFF. The CDR3 DNA sequence: TGCGCCAGCAGCGCAGACGGACAGGGCGAAAAACTGTTTTTT.